These T cell receptor beta chains were read from a single sample in a study of cytomegalovirus exposure and HLA in healthy donors. Some clones are missing from TCRdb's copy, which holds only in-frame ones; the method was immunoSEQ multiplex PCR. The sample lists some 130,000 clones; roughly 87% were seen once. The specimen was PBMCs. The source is a woman aged 18-29 years in good health and CMV-seronegative. Both conserved end residues are part of each CDR3. Fields, in order: V gene, D gene, J gene, clone size, CDR3 DNA, CDR3 protein. D genes are given only for firm matches. Size is omitted from some rows. Given values are once, few, many or a class for expanded clones.

v_gene: TRBV12-5
d_gene: TRBD1
j_gene: TRBJ1-4
abundance: -
CDR3nt: TGTGCTAGTGGTTTGTTCGACAGGGAAGAAAAACTGTTTTTT
CDR3aa: CASGLFDREEKLFF

v_gene: TRBV28
d_gene: TRBD1
j_gene: TRBJ1-3
abundance: -
CDR3nt: TGTGCCAGCAGTGCGTATGGACAGGTCGGGCGTGTAAACACCATATATTTT
CDR3aa: CASSAYGQVGRVNTIYF

v_gene: TRBV13
d_gene: -
j_gene: TRBJ2-3
abundance: -
CDR3nt: TGTGCCAGCAGCGCATGGGACACATCCGAGGATACGCAGTATTTT
CDR3aa: CASSAWDTSEDTQYF

v_gene: TRBV14
d_gene: -
j_gene: TRBJ2-5
abundance: -
CDR3nt: TGTGCCAGCAGCCAAGCCCGGACTCCCCTCCAAGAGACCCAGTACTTC
CDR3aa: CASSQARTPLQETQYF

v_gene: TRBV6-5
d_gene: -
j_gene: TRBJ1-6
abundance: -
CDR3nt: TGTGCCACTTCCAGGGTTAGGGATTCACCCCTCCACTTT
CDR3aa: CATSRVRDSPLHF

v_gene: TRBV7-8
d_gene: -
j_gene: TRBJ1-1
abundance: once
CDR3nt: TGTGCCAGCAGCTTTAGACAGGCCCCAGCTTTCTTT
CDR3aa: CASSFRQAPAFF

v_gene: TRBV7-7
d_gene: -
j_gene: TRBJ2-3
abundance: -
CDR3nt: TGTGCCAGCAGCGGGGGAGGTACGCAGTATTTT
CDR3aa: CASSGGGTQYF

v_gene: TRBV7-2
d_gene: -
j_gene: TRBJ1-2
abundance: few
CDR3nt: TGTGCCAGCAGCCCCTATATTACCCCCGGCTACACCTTC
CDR3aa: CASSPYITPGYTF

v_gene: TRBV19
d_gene: TRBD2
j_gene: TRBJ2-5
abundance: once
CDR3nt: TGTGCCAGCGGACTAGCGGGGATACAAGAGACCCAGTACTTC
CDR3aa: CASGLAGIQETQYF

v_gene: TRBV7-3
d_gene: TRBD1
j_gene: TRBJ2-2
abundance: -
CDR3nt: TGTGCCAGCAGTCGCGGACAGGGCTTAGGGGAGCTGTTTTTT
CDR3aa: CASSRGQGLGELFF

v_gene: TRBV11-2
d_gene: TRBD2
j_gene: TRBJ2-1
abundance: -
CDR3nt: TGTGCCAGCAGCGCAAGACTAGCGGGGGGGCCCGATGAGCAGTTCTTC
CDR3aa: CASSARLAGGPDEQFF

v_gene: TRBV5-1
d_gene: -
j_gene: TRBJ1-1
abundance: -
CDR3nt: TGCGCCAGCAGCTTGGAAGGGGTTGGCACTGAAGCTTTCTTT
CDR3aa: CASSLEGVGTEAFF

v_gene: TRBV18
d_gene: -
j_gene: TRBJ2-2
abundance: -
CDR3nt: TGTGCCAGCTCAAGTTCGAGCGGGGAGCTGTTTTTT
CDR3aa: CASSSSSGELFF

v_gene: TRBV2
d_gene: -
j_gene: TRBJ1-3
abundance: -
CDR3nt: TGTGCCAGCAGTGAAACGCGGTCGAACACCATATATTTT
CDR3aa: CASSETRSNTIYF

v_gene: TRBV7-2
d_gene: TRBD2
j_gene: TRBJ2-1
abundance: medium-sized
CDR3nt: TGTGCCAGCAGCTTGCTAGCGGGGGGACTCAATGAGCAGTTCTTC
CDR3aa: CASSLLAGGLNEQFF

v_gene: TRBV4-1
d_gene: TRBD1
j_gene: TRBJ1-1
abundance: -
CDR3nt: TGCGCCAGCAGACCGACAGGGTCGAACACTGAAGCTTTCTTT
CDR3aa: CASRPTGSNTEAFF

v_gene: TRBV19
d_gene: -
j_gene: TRBJ1-2
abundance: -
CDR3nt: TGTGCCAGTAGTATCGTAACAGGGAGGGGCTATGGCTACACCTTC
CDR3aa: CASSIVTGRGYGYTF

v_gene: TRBV19
d_gene: -
j_gene: TRBJ2-7
abundance: once
CDR3nt: TGTGCCAGTAGTATAACAGGAGGGGCCTACGAGCAGTACTTC
CDR3aa: CASSITGGAYEQYF

v_gene: TRBV6-5
d_gene: -
j_gene: TRBJ1-3
abundance: -
CDR3nt: TGTGCCAGCAAAACCCAGGGGGGAAACACCATATATTTT
CDR3aa: CASKTQGGNTIYF

v_gene: TRBV28
d_gene: -
j_gene: TRBJ1-4
abundance: -
CDR3nt: TGTGCCAGCAGTCTAGGGGATAAAGGTGAAAAACTGTTTTTT
CDR3aa: CASSLGDKGEKLFF

v_gene: TRBV27
d_gene: TRBD2
j_gene: TRBJ2-1
abundance: -
CDR3nt: TGTGCCAGCGTGGGGCTAGCGGGGAGATACTCCTACAATGAGCAGTTCTTC
CDR3aa: CASVGLAGRYSYNEQFF

v_gene: TRBV11-2
d_gene: -
j_gene: TRBJ2-1
abundance: -
CDR3nt: TGTGCCAGCAGCCCTTGGGCTCCGGGACTGAACAATGAGCAGTTCTTC
CDR3aa: CASSPWAPGLNNEQFF

v_gene: TRBV11-2
d_gene: -
j_gene: TRBJ1-5
abundance: -
CDR3nt: TGTGCCAGCAGCTCCCCCGGCAATCAGCCCCAGCATTTT
CDR3aa: CASSSPGNQPQHF

v_gene: TRBV11-2
d_gene: -
j_gene: TRBJ1-1
abundance: -
CDR3nt: TGTGCCAGCAGCTCCGTCACTAGTAGACACTTTGAAGCTTTCTTT
CDR3aa: CASSSVTSRHFEAFF

v_gene: TRBV6-5
d_gene: -
j_gene: TRBJ1-1
abundance: -
CDR3nt: TGTGCCAGCAGTTTCCAGGTAGATCCCGCTGAAGCTTTCTTT
CDR3aa: CASSFQVDPAEAFF

v_gene: TRBV16
d_gene: -
j_gene: TRBJ1-2
abundance: -
CDR3nt: TGTGCCAGCAGCCAATCGCAGGCTGACTATGGCTACACCTTC
CDR3aa: CASSQSQADYGYTF

v_gene: TRBV19
d_gene: -
j_gene: TRBJ2-2
abundance: -
CDR3nt: TGTGCCAGTATCGACGGAGGCTCCCTGCGGACCGGGGAGCTGTTTTTT
CDR3aa: CASIDGGSLRTGELFF

v_gene: TRBV5-1
d_gene: TRBD2
j_gene: TRBJ2-5
abundance: -
CDR3nt: TGCGCCAGCAACAGACTAGCGGGACAAGAGACCCAGTACTTC
CDR3aa: CASNRLAGQETQYF

v_gene: TRBV7-2
d_gene: -
j_gene: TRBJ1-6
abundance: -
CDR3nt: TGTGCCAGCAGCCCTCAGGGCTACGATAATTCACCCCTCCACTTT
CDR3aa: CASSPQGYDNSPLHF

v_gene: TRBV5-6
d_gene: -
j_gene: TRBJ1-6
abundance: -
CDR3nt: TGTGCCAGCAGCTTGGCTTTTCTTGGGGGCTCACCCCTCCACTTT
CDR3aa: CASSLAFLGGSPLHF

v_gene: TRBV5-1
d_gene: TRBD1
j_gene: TRBJ1-2
abundance: -
CDR3nt: TGCGCCAGCCAGACAGGGGGGGCCTATGGCTACACCTTC
CDR3aa: CASQTGGAYGYTF

v_gene: TRBV7-3
d_gene: TRBD2
j_gene: TRBJ2-1
abundance: -
CDR3nt: TGTGCCAGCAGCTTATTAGCGGGGGGTATGTATGAGCAGTTCTTC
CDR3aa: CASSLLAGGMYEQFF

v_gene: TRBV7-7
d_gene: TRBD1
j_gene: TRBJ1-6
abundance: -
CDR3nt: TGTGCCAGCATCCACTGTAGGACTTGGACAGGGGGCTTGGTGGATTCACCCCTCCACTTT
CDR3aa: CASIHCRTWTGGLVDSPLHF

v_gene: TRBV27
d_gene: -
j_gene: TRBJ2-1
abundance: -
CDR3nt: TGTGCCAGCAGTTCGGGACTCCTACCTTACAATGAGCAGTTCTTC
CDR3aa: CASSSGLLPYNEQFF

v_gene: TRBV6-1
d_gene: -
j_gene: TRBJ1-5
abundance: -
CDR3nt: TGTGCCAGCAGTGAAGTCAGGGGAAGGCAGCCCCAGCATTTT
CDR3aa: CASSEVRGRQPQHF

v_gene: TRBV5-1
d_gene: -
j_gene: TRBJ2-1
abundance: -
CDR3nt: TGCGCCAGCAGCTTGGAACAGGTCCACAATGAGCAGTTCTTC
CDR3aa: CASSLEQVHNEQFF

v_gene: TRBV11-3
d_gene: TRBD2
j_gene: TRBJ2-1
abundance: -
CDR3nt: TGTGCCAGCAGCTTAGGGGTAGCGGGGCACAATGAGCAGTTCTTC
CDR3aa: CASSLGVAGHNEQFF

v_gene: TRBV7-8
d_gene: TRBD1
j_gene: TRBJ1-6
abundance: -
CDR3nt: TGTGCCAGCAGCTGGGGGACAGCCGATAATTCACCCCTCCACTTT
CDR3aa: CASSWGTADNSPLHF

v_gene: TRBV6-5
d_gene: -
j_gene: TRBJ2-3
abundance: -
CDR3nt: TGTGCCAGCAGTTACTCAGGGGGCACAGATACGCAGTATTTT
CDR3aa: CASSYSGGTDTQYF

v_gene: TRBV5-8
d_gene: -
j_gene: TRBJ1-3
abundance: -
CDR3nt: TGTGCCAGCAGCCGGCGGGACCGAACCTCTCGGGACACCATATATTTT
CDR3aa: CASSRRDRTSRDTIYF

v_gene: TRBV5-8
d_gene: TRBD1
j_gene: TRBJ2-1
abundance: -
CDR3nt: TGTGCCAGCAGCCCCGGATATGGACAGGCGGACAATGAGCAGTTCTTC
CDR3aa: CASSPGYGQADNEQFF

v_gene: TRBV5-8
d_gene: TRBD1
j_gene: TRBJ2-7
abundance: -
CDR3nt: TGTGCCAGCAGCTTCGGGACAGGGGGAAACGAGCAGTACTTC
CDR3aa: CASSFGTGGNEQYF

v_gene: TRBV5-8
d_gene: -
j_gene: TRBJ2-1
abundance: -
CDR3nt: TGTGCCAGCAGCCCTTGGGGGCAGGGTGGGAATGAGCAGTTCTTC
CDR3aa: CASSPWGQGGNEQFF

v_gene: TRBV5-1
d_gene: TRBD1
j_gene: TRBJ2-5
abundance: -
CDR3nt: TGCGCCAGCAGCTTGGGTGCGACAGGGATGGAGACCCAGTACTTC
CDR3aa: CASSLGATGMETQYF

v_gene: TRBV14
d_gene: -
j_gene: TRBJ1-1
abundance: -
CDR3nt: TGTGCCAGCAGCGGCGAAAGGGGTACTGAAGCTTTCTTT
CDR3aa: CASSGERGTEAFF

v_gene: TRBV18
d_gene: -
j_gene: TRBJ2-1
abundance: -
CDR3nt: TGTGCCAGCTCACCAGGTCTAGCGAGCAATGAGCAGTTCTTC
CDR3aa: CASSPGLASNEQFF

v_gene: TRBV9
d_gene: TRBD1
j_gene: TRBJ2-7
abundance: -
CDR3nt: TGTGCCAGCAGCCCTAATGACAGGGGGTACGAGCAGTACTTC
CDR3aa: CASSPNDRGYEQYF